A selection of T cell receptor beta chains follows, all from one sample in a study of cytomegalovirus exposure and HLA in healthy donors. The repertoire was sequenced with immunoSEQ multiplex PCR; TCRdb's copy has only in-frame clones and lacks some. Of 120,000 or so clones listed, roughly 90% are singletons. The sequenced sample was PBMCs. The receptors here all came from a woman aged 18-30 years in good health and CMV-seronegative. CDR3s include the opening cysteine and the closing phenylalanine or tryptophan. Fields, in order: CDR3 protein, CDR3 DNA, clone size, D gene, V gene, J gene. The D gene is left open where the match is weak. Only some rows state a clone size, as once, few, many or a class for expanded clones.

cdr3_aa: CASSSTATRARTGQYF
cdr3_nt: TGTGCCAGCAGTTCTACCGCCACCCGGGCTCGGACAGGGCAGTACTTC
clone_size: NA
d_call: TRBD1
v_call: TRBV28
j_call: TRBJ2-7

cdr3_aa: CASSSGQKNTGELFF
cdr3_nt: TGCGCCAGCAGCTCGGGACAGAAGAACACCGGGGAGCTGTTTTTT
clone_size: NA
d_call: TRBD1
v_call: TRBV5-1
j_call: TRBJ2-2

cdr3_aa: CASSTRLAGLNEQFF
cdr3_nt: TGTGCCAGCAGTACCCGACTAGCGGGACTGAATGAGCAGTTCTTC
clone_size: NA
d_call: TRBD2
v_call: TRBV27
j_call: TRBJ2-1

cdr3_aa: CASSFRRTVHNEQFF
cdr3_nt: TGTGCCAGCAGTTTCAGAAGGACAGTTCACAATGAGCAGTTCTTC
clone_size: NA
d_call: NA
v_call: TRBV28
j_call: TRBJ2-1

cdr3_aa: CASSHHPRLAGNSYEQYF
cdr3_nt: TGCGCCAGCAGCCATCACCCCCGACTAGCGGGAAACTCCTACGAGCAGTACTTC
clone_size: NA
d_call: TRBD2
v_call: TRBV4-1
j_call: TRBJ2-7

cdr3_aa: CASSLSAYEQYF
cdr3_nt: TGTGCCAGCAGCTTATCCGCCTACGAGCAGTACTTC
clone_size: NA
d_call: NA
v_call: TRBV7-9
j_call: TRBJ2-7

cdr3_aa: CAWSVWQIYGYTF
cdr3_nt: TGTGCCTGGAGTGTCTGGCAGATCTATGGCTACACCTTC
clone_size: once
d_call: NA
v_call: TRBV30
j_call: TRBJ1-2

cdr3_aa: CASSHLLGYNEQFF
cdr3_nt: TGCGCCAGCAGCCACCTACTAGGCTACAATGAGCAGTTCTTC
clone_size: NA
d_call: NA
v_call: TRBV4-1
j_call: TRBJ2-1

cdr3_aa: CASKEAGQETQYF
cdr3_nt: TGTGCCAGCAAGGAGGCCGGGCAAGAGACCCAGTACTTC
clone_size: once
d_call: NA
v_call: TRBV28
j_call: TRBJ2-5

cdr3_aa: CASGLFNYGYTF
cdr3_nt: TGTGCCAGCGGCTTGTTTAACTATGGCTACACCTTC
clone_size: NA
d_call: NA
v_call: TRBV6-5
j_call: TRBJ1-2

cdr3_aa: CASSLRQGAQPQHF
cdr3_nt: TGTGCCAGCAGTTTAAGGCAGGGGGCTCAGCCCCAGCATTTT
clone_size: NA
d_call: TRBD1
v_call: TRBV28
j_call: TRBJ1-5

cdr3_aa: CASAREANTEAFF
cdr3_nt: TGCGCCAGCGCCCGGGAAGCGAACACTGAAGCTTTCTTT
clone_size: NA
d_call: NA
v_call: TRBV5-1
j_call: TRBJ1-1

cdr3_aa: CASSFSGPGTDTQYF
cdr3_nt: TGCGCCAGCAGCTTTAGCGGCCCTGGCACAGATACGCAGTATTTT
clone_size: NA
d_call: NA
v_call: TRBV5-1
j_call: TRBJ2-3

cdr3_aa: CASSPFSGSWNEQFF
cdr3_nt: TGTGCCAGCAGCCCATTTAGCGGGAGCTGGAATGAGCAGTTCTTC
clone_size: few
d_call: TRBD2
v_call: TRBV7-9
j_call: TRBJ2-1

cdr3_aa: CASSILGGISREQFF
cdr3_nt: TGTGCCAGTAGTATTTTGGGCGGGATCTCTCGGGAGCAGTTCTTC
clone_size: once
d_call: NA
v_call: TRBV19
j_call: TRBJ2-1

cdr3_aa: CAISRRKGLAGDAETQYF
cdr3_nt: TGTGCCATCAGTAGACGAAAGGGACTAGCGGGAGACGCAGAGACCCAGTACTTC
clone_size: NA
d_call: TRBD2
v_call: TRBV10-3
j_call: TRBJ2-5

cdr3_aa: CASSGTYNTGELFF
cdr3_nt: TGTGCCAGCAGCGGGACATACAACACCGGGGAGCTGTTTTTT
clone_size: NA
d_call: NA
v_call: TRBV7-9
j_call: TRBJ2-2

cdr3_aa: CATSTGGQVETQYF
cdr3_nt: TGTGCCACCAGCACCGGGGGGCAGGTCGAGACCCAGTACTTC
clone_size: NA
d_call: NA
v_call: TRBV15
j_call: TRBJ2-5

cdr3_aa: CASSLSDEQYF
cdr3_nt: TGCGCCAGCAGCTTGTCGGACGAGCAGTACTTC
clone_size: once
d_call: NA
v_call: TRBV5-1
j_call: TRBJ2-7

cdr3_aa: CASRPEEGETQYF
cdr3_nt: TGTGCCAGCAGACCCGAGGAGGGGGAGACCCAGTACTTC
clone_size: NA
d_call: NA
v_call: TRBV7-9
j_call: TRBJ2-5

cdr3_aa: CASSLGGGAYNEQFF
cdr3_nt: TGCGCCAGCAGCTTGGGAGGGGGCGCGTACAATGAGCAGTTCTTC
clone_size: NA
d_call: TRBD1
v_call: TRBV5-1
j_call: TRBJ2-1

cdr3_aa: CASSGTGNTIYF
cdr3_nt: TGTGCCAGCAGTGGGACAGGAAACACCATATATTTT
clone_size: NA
d_call: NA
v_call: TRBV2
j_call: TRBJ1-3

cdr3_aa: CASSLEFSSGDANTGELFF
cdr3_nt: TGTGCCAGCAGCTTAGAGTTTTCGAGCGGGGACGCGAACACCGGGGAGCTGTTTTTT
clone_size: NA
d_call: TRBD2
v_call: TRBV11-2
j_call: TRBJ2-2

cdr3_aa: CASSARSGSANTDTQYF
cdr3_nt: TGCGCCAGCAGCGCTCGGAGCGGGAGTGCAAACACAGATACGCAGTATTTT
clone_size: NA
d_call: TRBD2
v_call: TRBV4-1
j_call: TRBJ2-3

cdr3_aa: CASSLADLEAFF
cdr3_nt: TGTGCCAGCAGCTTAGCCGACTTGGAAGCTTTCTTT
clone_size: NA
d_call: NA
v_call: TRBV7-9
j_call: TRBJ1-1

cdr3_aa: CASSFKRSRSYEQYF
cdr3_nt: TGTGCCAGCAGCTTCAAGCGGAGTAGGTCCTACGAGCAGTACTTC
clone_size: once
d_call: NA
v_call: TRBV13
j_call: TRBJ2-7

cdr3_aa: CASRASGYFNEQFF
cdr3_nt: TGTGCCTCCCGAGCTAGCGGGTATTTCAATGAGCAGTTCTTC
clone_size: NA
d_call: TRBD2
v_call: TRBV11-3
j_call: TRBJ2-1

cdr3_aa: CASSIASRGGLTEAFF
cdr3_nt: TGTGCCAGTAGTATAGCGTCGAGGGGGGGGCTAACTGAAGCTTTCTTT
clone_size: NA
d_call: NA
v_call: TRBV19
j_call: TRBJ1-1

cdr3_aa: CASSVTSGRYNEQFF
cdr3_nt: TGTGCCAGCAGCGTGACTAGCGGGAGGTATAATGAGCAGTTCTTC
clone_size: NA
d_call: TRBD2
v_call: TRBV11-2
j_call: TRBJ2-1

cdr3_aa: CASTSGTGIYEQYF
cdr3_nt: TGTGCCAGCACCTCCGGGACAGGGATATACGAGCAGTACTTC
clone_size: NA
d_call: TRBD1
v_call: TRBV6-6
j_call: TRBJ2-7

cdr3_aa: CASSPGTGTYEQYF
cdr3_nt: TGTGCCAGCTCCCCTGGGACAGGGACCTACGAGCAGTACTTC
clone_size: NA
d_call: TRBD1
v_call: TRBV18
j_call: TRBJ2-7

cdr3_aa: CASSLRERDEAFF
cdr3_nt: TGTGCCAGCAGCTTACGGGAGAGAGATGAAGCTTTCTTT
clone_size: few
d_call: NA
v_call: TRBV7-9
j_call: TRBJ1-1

cdr3_aa: CASSQERDSLETQYF
cdr3_nt: TGCGCCAGCAGCCAAGAAAGAGACAGTCTAGAGACCCAGTACTTC
clone_size: NA
d_call: NA
v_call: TRBV4-1
j_call: TRBJ2-5

cdr3_aa: CASSPALSGYNEQFF
cdr3_nt: TGTGCCAGCTCACCGGCCCTTAGCGGGTACAATGAGCAGTTCTTC
clone_size: NA
d_call: TRBD2
v_call: TRBV18
j_call: TRBJ2-1

cdr3_aa: CASTGGYEQYF
cdr3_nt: TGTGCCAGCACTGGGGGGTACGAGCAGTACTTC
clone_size: NA
d_call: NA
v_call: TRBV2
j_call: TRBJ2-7

cdr3_aa: CASSWTAGGPDNEQFF
cdr3_nt: TGCGCCAGCAGCTGGACTGCGGGAGGGCCAGATAATGAGCAGTTCTTC
clone_size: NA
d_call: TRBD2
v_call: TRBV5-1
j_call: TRBJ2-1

cdr3_aa: CASSPMNPRGLTYEQYF
cdr3_nt: TGTGCCAGCAGTCCAATGAACCCAAGGGGGCTCACCTACGAGCAGTACTTC
clone_size: NA
d_call: TRBD1
v_call: TRBV27
j_call: TRBJ2-7

cdr3_aa: CASSELAGVGYEQYF
cdr3_nt: TGTGCCAGCAGCGAATTAGCGGGAGTGGGCTACGAGCAGTACTTC
clone_size: NA
d_call: TRBD2
v_call: TRBV25-1
j_call: TRBJ2-7

cdr3_aa: CASSPQQGSYGYTF
cdr3_nt: TGTGCCAGCAGCCCCCAACAGGGTTCCTATGGCTACACCTTC
clone_size: NA
d_call: NA
v_call: TRBV5-6
j_call: TRBJ1-2

cdr3_aa: CASSQEQGADTEAFF
cdr3_nt: TGCGCCAGCAGCCAAGAACAGGGGGCAGACACTGAAGCTTTCTTT
clone_size: NA
d_call: TRBD1
v_call: TRBV4-1
j_call: TRBJ1-1

cdr3_aa: CASSIGSGTEAFF
cdr3_nt: TGTGCCAGTAGTATTGGGTCGGGGACTGAAGCTTTCTTT
clone_size: NA
d_call: NA
v_call: TRBV19
j_call: TRBJ1-1